This TCR beta chain was captured in a study of blood T cells in healthy people across ages (dated by TCRdb to between 2014 and 2017). Context from the whole study: In model experiments, roughly one uniquely barcoded TCR beta cDNA molecule per two T cells was captured by template switching. To track age-related changes in TCR beta repertoire diversity, the study relied on deep sequencing normalized with unique cDNA molecular identifiers. The donors were split into four age groups: young (average around 15 years), middle-aged (over 35), aged (approximately 59) and long-lived (roughly 77). Using the same blood draw, the study looked at two additional independent replicas of 1 million unique cDNA reads for two donors, one aged 18 to 30 and the other aged 80 or older.

In its sample, this clonotype was seen a few times. Its target antigen remains unknown. The record has no base qualities; no much larger clone is one base away. What the authors observed across the whole study: A strong correlation was found between observed TCR beta diversity and the percentage of naive T cells measured by flow cytometry. Because donor CMV infection status was unknown, age-related changes in expanded clonotypes were potentially confounded. Estimates of total diversity from one million sequenced T cells were regarded as lower bounds and underestimates. Compared with the aged group, more naive CD4+ T cells, fewer expanded clones and increased TCR diversity were shown by the long-lived group, suggesting age selection. As age increased, observed TCR beta diversity per million T cells dropped in a roughly linear way, and a significant reduction was already evident by age 40. Conclusive comparison of naive and antigen-experienced compartments was prevented by the profiling of bulk unsorted PBMCs.

Libraries were prepared through 5' RACE. The reads were generated on an Illumina HiSeq 2500. The second PCR ran for about 6 to 11 cycles and used a J-beta primer mix along with a sample-barcoded 5' primer. A template-switch 5' adaptor carrying 12 random nucleotides introduced a unique molecular identifier onto each TCR beta cDNA molecule. Each sample yielded at least 2.5 million CDR3-containing paired-end reads. First-strand cDNA synthesis was performed from all RNA using the Mint cDNA synthesis kit, with priming by a TRBC-specific oligonucleotide. Following uracil-DNA glycosylase treatment, a first 18-cycle PCR with universal primers M1SS and BC2_uni_R was performed on all cDNA. From the authors' description of their analysis: Normalization of each sample was performed by random selection of 1 million high-quality reads, each carrying a distinct molecular identifier. Reads sharing molecular identifiers were discarded rather than binned into consensus sequences. CDR3 identification, clonotype clustering and error correction used MiTCR with a Q25 quality threshold and the strictest error-elimination algorithm. Lower-bound total TCR beta diversity was estimated with a nonparametric unseen species model using Euler transformation. TCRdb itself trimmed the public reads at Q25 with fastp, ran MiXCR and retained productive beta chains. Under each unique CDR3 protein, matching rows form one entry showing the most common genes and DNA. It is TCRdb's table, rather than the study itself, that gives the V and J calls and clone size. This sample comprises over 500,000 distinct CDR3 sequences, 27% of them detected only once. Jointly, the top ten make up under 4.5% of the sample.

The roughly 39 donors, aged roughly 6 to 100 years, were systemically healthy Caucasian individuals from Russia. Each donor gave ten milliliters of peripheral blood, collected into EDTA-treated Vacutainer tubes. PBMCs were isolated by Ficoll-Paque density-gradient centrifugation, with at least 6 million obtained per sample. Trizol reagent was used to extract total RNA from PBMCs, with at least 5 micrograms per sample. The percentages of naive CD45RAhigh/CD27high T cells were determined by flow cytometry on a PBMC aliquot from every donor. CDR1 and CDR2, per the germline V gene, are MNHNS and SASEGT. Taken from cysteine to phenylalanine, the CDR3 has 15 residues. Just CDR3 DNA is preserved here, 45 bases in frame from base 1. Unmatched junction bases come to 6, with V trimmed by 5 bases and J by 0 bases. The sample was also reused in another study, on T cells of mothers and their children. As described in the second report: Donors were nine systemically healthy Caucasian individuals: three mothers and their six children. cDNA synthesis used all of the extracted RNA, with approximately 1.4 ug of RNA in each 15 ul reaction. In the second PCR, the M1S primer introduced both the sample barcodes and 2-4 random nucleotides. Over 9 million TCR beta CDR3 reads came from each mother, compared with approximately 3.1 million reads from each child. Thymic selection similarly shapes TCR recombination output in related and unrelated pairs, with minor effect from inherited differences. Normalized repertoire overlap was always found to be slightly, but never significantly, higher in related mother-child pairs than in unrelated mother-child pairs. Persistent microchimeric T cell clones were not detected, at a sensitivity of about 100 clones per million clonotypes. In the study, deep NGS was used to compare the TCR beta repertoires of mothers and children, and features distinguishing related mother-child pairs from unrelated individuals were sought. The mean age was roughly 44 +/- 4 years for the mothers and approximately 11 +/- 4 years for the children. After adapter ligation with NEBNext reagents, the libraries were sequenced on Illumina HiSeq 2000 with 100+100 nt paired-end reads. Mother and child libraries were prepared a month apart and sequenced in separate runs to prevent cross-contamination. For each donor, somewhere between about 500,000 and 2,300,000 distinct TCR beta clonotypes were identified. Naive TCR beta clonotypes were estimated from low-frequency clonotypes matched to each donor's FACS-determined naive share, without sorting.

This TCR was sampled from a boy aged 2 to 10 in good health. Here the chain combines TRBV6-1 and TRBJ1-2; 7 bases in the middle match TRBD1. The sequencing input was blood. The CDR3 reads CASSRRDSANYGYTF. Here is the DNA: TGTGCCAGCAGTCGCCGGGACAGCGCTAACTATGGCTACACCTTC.